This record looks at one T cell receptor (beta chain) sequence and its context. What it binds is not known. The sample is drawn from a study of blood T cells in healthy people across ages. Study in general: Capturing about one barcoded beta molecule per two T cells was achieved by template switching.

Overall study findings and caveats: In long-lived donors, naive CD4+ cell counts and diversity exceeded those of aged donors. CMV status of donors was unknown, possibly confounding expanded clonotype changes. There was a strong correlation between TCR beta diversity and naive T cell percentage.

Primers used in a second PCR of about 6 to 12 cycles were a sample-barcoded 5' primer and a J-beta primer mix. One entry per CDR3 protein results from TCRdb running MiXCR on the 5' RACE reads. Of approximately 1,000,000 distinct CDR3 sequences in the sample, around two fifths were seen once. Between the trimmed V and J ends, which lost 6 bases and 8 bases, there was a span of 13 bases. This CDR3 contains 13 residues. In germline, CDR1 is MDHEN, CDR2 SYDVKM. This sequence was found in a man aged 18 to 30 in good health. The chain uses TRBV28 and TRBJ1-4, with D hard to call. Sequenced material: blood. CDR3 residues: CASRLAPLEKLFF. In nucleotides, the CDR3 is TGTGCCAGCAGATTGGCGCCTCTGGAAAAACTGTTTTTT.